Sequencing of this T cell receptor (beta chain) was carried out in a study of cytomegalovirus exposure and HLA in healthy donors. PCR amplification relied on 60 Vbeta primers (plus 13 Jbeta primers). Method: immunoSEQ multiplex PCR; TCRdb's copy keeps in-frame clones and lacks some. The repertoire includes more than 80,000 clones, 70% to 85% of them detected once, and roughly 0.76% sits in the top ten. The specimen sequenced was PBMCs. The sequence was collected from a boy aged 5-17 years in good health and CMV-seronegative.

The CDR3 bases are TGTGCCATCAGTGAAGGCGGGACAGGGGGCTACGAGCAGTACTTC. This codes for CAISEGGTGGYEQYF. The V call is TRBV10-3, the J call TRBJ2-7; 11 nucleotides agree with TRBD1. The V and J ends lost 3 bases and 3 bases, in that order; junction bases with no gene match: 4. Germline values: CDR1 ENHRY, CDR2 SYGVKD. CDR3 length equals 15 residues.